Each of the 3 T cell receptor beta chains below was sequenced from the same sample in a study of cytomegalovirus exposure and HLA in healthy donors. The PCR ran on 60 Vbeta and 13 Jbeta primers. The table came from immunoSEQ multiplex PCR; TCRdb's copy has only in-frame clones and leaves some out. This table has approximately 160,000 clones, around three quarters appearing once. Sequenced: PBMCs. The source is a middle-aged man in good health and CMV-seronegative.

Only a few counts were recorded for this clone. The chain uses TRBV7-9 and TRBJ2-1, with a possible D match to TRBD1 (5 bases). Trimming shortened V by 2 bases and J by 6 bases, and 17 bases separated the two germline ends. The CDR3 length is 16 residues. The germline V gene encodes CDR1 SEHNR and CDR2 FQNEAQ (reference sequence). This CDR3 is CASSLLTQEYGNEQFF. Here the CDR3 DNA reads TGTGCCAGCAGCTTACTGACACAGGAATACGGCAATGAGCAGTTCTTC.

V and J are TRBV29-1 and TRBJ2-1, with 13 bases fitting TRBD2. The V gene end was trimmed by 0 bases and the J gene end by 6 bases; junction bases not matched to a gene: 8. This CDR3 region has 17 residues. Germline values: CDR1 SQVTM, CDR2 ANQGSEA. As DNA, the CDR3 is TGCAGCGTTGAAGATGACCGCGGACTAGCGGGAGTCAATGAGCAGTTCTTC. Protein sequence: CSVEDDRGLAGVNEQFF.

The chain couples TRBV29-1 to TRBJ2-1; 10 bases map to TRBD1. The CDR3 extends over 13 amino acids. Germline assignment: CDR1 SQVTM and CDR2 ANQGSEA. Unmatched junction bases numbered 7, after V lost 4 bases and J lost 10 bases. The CDR3 bases are TGCAGCGTTGTGGGGACAGGGGTGAACGAGCAGTTCTTC. This gives the protein CSVVGTGVNEQFF.